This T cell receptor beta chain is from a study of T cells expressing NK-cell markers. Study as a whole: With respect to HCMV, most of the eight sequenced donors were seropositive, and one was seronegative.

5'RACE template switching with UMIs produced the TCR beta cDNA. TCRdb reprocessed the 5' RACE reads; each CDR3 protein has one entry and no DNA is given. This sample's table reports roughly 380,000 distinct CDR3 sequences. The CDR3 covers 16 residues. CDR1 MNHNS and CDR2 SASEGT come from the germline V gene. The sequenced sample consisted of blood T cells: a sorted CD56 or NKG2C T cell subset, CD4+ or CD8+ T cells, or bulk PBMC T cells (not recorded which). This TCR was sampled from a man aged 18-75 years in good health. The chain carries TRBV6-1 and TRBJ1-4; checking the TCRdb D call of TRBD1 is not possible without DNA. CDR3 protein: CASSEGSGPGGEKLFF.